A single sample gave rise to the 10 T cell receptor beta chains below, sequenced in a study of blood T cell repertoires in COVID-19 (dated by TCRdb to 2019 to 2021). The method was the immunoSEQ multiplex PCR assay. TCRdb mirrors the immuneACCESS table, restricted to in-frame sequences. Some clones are absent from its copies; in checked studies, under half trace to an unresolved V gene, and the reason for the others is unknown. This sample has hundreds of thousands of clones in its table, and around 84% of those were observed once. The ten biggest clones cover 15% to 20% of the sample. The sequenced sample was peripheral blood. These receptors were taken from an elderly woman with active or convalescent COVID-19.

This chain links TRBV15 with TRBJ1-2; D is perhaps TRBD1 (5 bases). This CDR3 has 15 residues. The germline gives CDR1 LNHNV, CDR2 YYDKDF (reference sequence). Between the trimmed V and J ends, which lost 0 bases and 4 bases, there was a span of 12 bases. The chain's CDR3 is CATSRDAGPGYGYTF. CDR3 nucleotides: TGTGCCACCAGCAGAGACGCGGGGCCTGGCTATGGCTACACCTTC.

The rearrangement links TRBV7-2 to TRBJ2-5, with TRBD2 identical over 10 bases. CDR3 length: 15 amino acids. V dropped 3 bases and J dropped 5; count of bases not matched to a gene: 6. CDR1 and CDR2 from the germline V gene are SGHTA and FQGNSA. The CDR3 nucleotides read TGTGCCAGCAGCTTCCAGCGGGGGGGCGGGGAGACCCAGTACTTC. Residues: CASSFQRGGGETQYF. Filled out from reference TRBV7-2 and TRBJ2-5, the complete variable domain reads GAGVSQSPSNKVTEKGKDVELRCDPISGHTALYWYRQSLGQGLEFLIYFQGNSAPDKSGLPSDRFSAERTGGSVSTLTIQRTQQEDSAVYLCASSFQRGGGETQYFGPGTRLLVL.

In this sample, this clone turned up a few times. This rearrangement joins TRBV7-2 to TRBJ2-7; D possibly corresponds to TRBD2 (5 bases). Trimming pared 0 bases from V and 3 bases from J, leaving 6 bases between. The CDR3 length is 13 residues. Germline V gives CDR1 SGHTA, CDR2 FQGNSA. CDR3: CASSLAEGYEQYF. In DNA, the CDR3 is TGTGCCAGCAGCTTAGCAGAGGGCTACGAGCAGTACTTC.

This sequence joins TRBV7-2 and TRBJ2-1; 8 bases fit TRBD2. The CDR3 is made up of 17 amino acids. Germline CDR1 SGHTA, CDR2 FQGNSA. V dropped 5 bases and J dropped 7; count of bases not matched to a gene: 16. The CDR3 spells CASSPRAGTRGRNEQFF. The DNA of the CDR3 is TGTGCCAGCAGCCCCAGGGCCGGGACTAGGGGACGTAATGAGCAGTTCTTC.

This chain joins TRBV18 and TRBJ2-5, with a tentative D call TRBD1 (5 bases). This CDR3 comprises 13 residues. Germline V gives CDR1 KGHSH, CDR2 LQKENI. V was shortened by 2 bases and J by 5 bases, with 9 bases between the two germline ends. The CDR3 loop reads CASSPSGLETQYF. In nucleotides, the CDR3 is TGTGCCAGCTCACCATCAGGGTTGGAGACCCAGTACTTC.

This sequence joins TRBV27 and TRBJ1-6, with TRBD1 matching over 9 bases. CDR1 and CDR2 from the germline V gene are MNHEY and SMNVEV (reference sequence). This CDR3 spans 15 amino acids. Trimming removed 5 bases from V and 5 bases from J; junction bases left unmatched: 4. CDR3 DNA: TGTGCCAGCAGTCCCTGGACAGGGGATAATTCACCCCTCCACTTT. Translating it yields CASSPWTGDNSPLHF.

In this sample, this clone turned up once. The chain is built from TRBV5-1 and TRBJ1-2; D uncertain. V was trimmed by 0 bases and J by 1 base, leaving 7 bases between them. CDR1 and CDR2 (germline): SGHRS, YFSETQ. CDR3 length: 14 amino acids. CDR3 protein: CASSLVPGNYGYTF. CDR3 DNA: TGCGCCAGCAGCTTGGTTCCGGGTAACTATGGCTACACCTTC.

The rearrangement links TRBV11-2 to TRBJ1-1, with no clear D. Trimming stripped 5 bases from V and 0 bases from J, with 19 bases between. The CDR3 sequence is 17 residues long. Per germline, CDR1 SGHAT and CDR2 FQNNGV. The chain's CDR3 is CASSPGPTVHMNTEAFF. Written as DNA, the CDR3 is TGTGCCAGCAGCCCAGGCCCCACAGTCCACATGAACACTGAAGCTTTCTTT.

The rearrangement links TRBV11-3 to TRBJ1-1, with no clear D. This CDR3 spans 13 amino acids. V lost 1 base and J lost 4, with 7 bases in between. CDR1 and CDR2 (germline): SGHNT, YENEEA. The CDR3 DNA is TGTGCCAGCAGCTTAGTCAGTTCCACTGAAGCTTTCTTT. Its protein is CASSLVSSTEAFF.

The chain combines TRBV2 with TRBJ2-5; TRBD1 matches 7 bases. Germline V CDR1 and CDR2: SNHLY, FYNNEI. The V segment lost 8 bases and the J segment 10 bases; nucleotides outside the gene matches: 7. CDR3 length equals 11 residues. Written as DNA, the CDR3 is TGTGCCAGCTTGGGGACAGAGGACCAGTACTTC. It is translated as CASLGTEDQYF.